This T cell receptor (beta chain) was captured in a study of technical replicates of blood from several donors. Profiled with immunoSEQ multiplex PCR; TCRdb holds only in-frame clones, not every one. The repertoire has around 80,000 clones, 96% of them found once; the top ten carry under 0.4%. Trimming removed 4 bases from V and 7 bases from J; junction bases left unmatched: 1. The CDR3 totals 12 residues. Germline V gene sequence: CDR1 GTSNPN, CDR2 SVGIG (reference sequence). This clonotype originated in a human donor in good health. The chain uses TRBV30 and TRBJ2-1, with 10 bases that match TRBD2. Sequenced sample: T cells isolated from PBMCs. In nucleotides, the CDR3 is TGTGCCTGGACTAGCGGGAGTAATGAGCAGTTCTTC. This codes for CAWTSGSNEQFF. Supplemented by reference TRBV30 and TRBJ2-1, the full variable domain reads SQTIHQWPATLVQPVGSPLSLECTVEGTSNPNLYWYRQAAGRGLQLLFYSVGIGQISSEVPQNLSASRPQDRQFILSSKKLLLSDSGFYLCAWTSGSNEQFFGPGTRLTVL.